These 6 T cell receptor beta chains share one sample of origin, sequenced in a study of blood T cell repertoires in COVID-19. Here immunoSEQ multiplex PCR was the method, and the copy in TCRdb shows in-frame clones only, minus some. Here the sample spans 100,000 to 150,000 clones, about 88% being singletons. The sample was peripheral blood. These receptors all come from a man in his fifties or sixties with COVID-19, enrolled during active disease.

The J gene is TRBJ1-5, the V gene TRBV12-2; the table assigns TRBD1, which was not confirmed against the DNA. TRBV12-2 is recorded as a pseudogene. The CDR3 length is 18 residues. The CDR3 loop is CASRLDGQKYKVEEPQHF. In DNA form, the CDR3 reads TGTGCAAGTCGCTTAGATGGACAGAAGTATAAGGTGGAGGAGCCCCAGCATTTT.

V usage is TRBV7-9 and J usage is TRBJ1-4; TRBD1 matches 8 bases. This CDR3 is built from 17 residues. CDR1 and CDR2 (germline): SEHNR, FQNEAQ (reference sequence). V was clipped by 1 base and J by 0 bases; unmatched bases: 4. CDR3 DNA sequence: TGTGCCAGCAGCTTAGGGACAGGGACGGCAACTAATGAAAAACTGTTTTTT. Its translation: CASSLGTGTATNEKLFF.

J is TRBJ2-1 and V is TRBV7-2; D might be TRBD2 (7 bases). Trimming removed 5 bases at V and 5 bases at J, with 16 bases between. This CDR3 has 15 amino acids. The V gene's germline CDR1 is SGHTA and CDR2 FQGNSA. This CDR3 reads CASSLGIGGHNEQFF. The DNA of the CDR3 is TGTGCCAGCAGCCTCGGGATCGGGGGGCACAATGAGCAGTTCTTC.

About this clone: At one end the junction does not follow the germline gene, possibly because of a read error. The chain uses TRBV7-9 and TRBJ1-2; D is perhaps TRBD1 (6 bases). Germline values: CDR1 SEHNR, CDR2 FQNEAQ (reference sequence). CDR3 length equals 12 residues. CDR3 bases: TGTGCCAGCAGTCACTCCCGGGACACTGAGTTCTTC. Its translation is CASSHSRDTEFF.

Notes on this clone: At the DNA level, this CDR3 is encoded by other sequences in the same sample as well. The chain links TRBV28 to TRBJ1-5, with D tentatively TRBD1 (5 bases). Trimming removed 1 base at V and 7 bases at J, with 17 bases between. CDR1 MDHEN and CDR2 SYDVKM come from the germline V gene. This CDR3 is built from 16 residues. The CDR3 loop is CASSLSAGGGGQPQHF. CDR3 DNA: TGTGCCAGCAGTTTATCCGCGGGGGGTGGGGGGCAGCCCCAGCATTTT.

The rearrangement joins TRBV2 to TRBJ1-6, with 9 bases aligning to TRBD1. Germline V gene data show CDR1 as SNHLY and CDR2 as FYNNEI. The V and J ends lost 6 bases and 10 bases, in that order; junction bases with no gene match: 7. The CDR3 is 14 residues long. The CDR3 bases are TGTGCCAGCAGCATACAGGGGGCTGGGTCACCCCTCCACTTT. Translation gives CASSIQGAGSPLHF.